These 20 T cell receptor beta chains came from one sample sequenced in a study of shared clonotypes between healthy human individuals. Here immunoSEQ multiplex PCR was the method, and the copy in TCRdb shows in-frame clones only, minus some. Here the sample spans 100,000 to 120,000 clones, around 65% being singletons. Material for sequencing was memory CD8+ T cells sorted from blood. The subset: CD45RO+ cells pooled with CCR7-negative TemRA cells. These TCRs come from a woman aged 25-40 years in good health.

The V gene is TRBV7-8, the J gene TRBJ2-2; D perhaps matches TRBD2 (6 bases). The CDR3 extends over 16 amino acids. Trimming took 4 bases from V and 4 from J, leaving 16 bases between them. Germline CDR1 is SGHVS and CDR2 is FQNEAQ. The CDR3 sequence is CASSWGLPLGTGELFF. Here the CDR3 DNA reads TGTGCCAGCAGCTGGGGACTGCCACTGGGCACCGGGGAGCTGTTTTTT.

The rearrangement uses TRBV5-5 and TRBJ2-7; D is possibly TRBD1 or TRBD2 (5 bases each). The CDR3 is 13 residues long. The germline V and J ends were trimmed by 1 base and 3 bases, with 8 bases remaining between them. Germline values: CDR1 SGHKS, CDR2 YYEKEE (reference sequence). CDR3 residues: CASSLRGGYEQYF. CDR3 sequence (DNA): TGTGCCAGCAGCTTGCGGGGCGGCTACGAGCAGTACTTC.

In its sample, this clone was seen many times. The CDR3 sequence is CASSEISSSGANVLTF. CDR3 nucleotides: TGTGCCAGCAGTGAAATCTCGAGCTCTGGGGCCAACGTCCTGACTTTC. The genes are TRBV2 and TRBJ2-6; the D is unclear. The CDR3 runs to 16 residues. Between the trimmed V and J ends, which lost 2 bases and 0 bases, there was a span of 8 bases. Germline-derived CDR1 and CDR2 are SNHLY and FYNNEI.

V is TRBV28 and J is TRBJ2-7; 7 bases align to TRBD1. The junction had 4 bases not matched to a gene; V was cut back by 6 bases and J by 2 bases. CDR1 and CDR2 (germline): MDHEN, SYDVKM. CDR3 length equals 13 residues. Written as DNA, the CDR3 is TGTGCCAGCAGAACAGGGGCGACCTACGAGCAGTACTTC. It translates to CASRTGATYEQYF.

Turning to this clone: The same CDR3 can be traced to other DNA sequences in this sample. The rearrangement uses TRBV5-1 and TRBJ2-1; a possible D gene is TRBD2 (5 bases). Germline CDR1 reads SGHRS; CDR2 reads YFSETQ. This CDR3 region has 14 residues. The V end lost 0 bases, the J end lost 4 bases, and 8 bases lay between the germline ends. DNA for the CDR3: TGCGCCAGCAGCTTGGAGGGCGGGTACAATGAGCAGTTCTTC. Translated: CASSLEGGYNEQFF.

At least ten counts were recorded for this clone. J is TRBJ2-7 and V is TRBV6-6; D might be TRBD2 (5 bases). CDR3 length: 14 amino acids. Trimming took 6 bases from V and 2 from J, leaving 14 bases between them. Germline lookup yields CDR1 MNHNY and CDR2 SVGAGI (reference sequence). The CDR3 DNA is TGTGCCAGCAGCTATAGCGAAACCCCCTACGAGCAGTACTTC. It translates to CASSYSETPYEQYF.

Points on this clone: Other nucleotide sequences from this sample produce the same CDR3. The gene calls are TRBV27 and TRBJ2-7; tentatively, D is TRBD1 (5 bases). Germline V gene data show CDR1 as MNHEY and CDR2 as SMNVEV (reference sequence). The CDR3 runs 13 residues. The germline V and J ends were trimmed by 5 bases and 3 bases, with 11 bases remaining between them. Here the CDR3 reads CASSPDSNYEQYF. The CDR3 region has the DNA TGTGCCAGCAGTCCTGACAGTAACTACGAGCAGTACTTC.

The chain uses TRBV7-5 and TRBJ1-1. TRBV7-5 is marked as a pseudogene. The CDR3 length is 13 residues. DNA for the CDR3: TGTGCCACGAGGACCCCCGCGGACACTGAAGCTTTCTTT. Protein sequence: CATRTPADTEAFF.

The chain recombines TRBV27 with TRBJ2-3; a weak D match, TRBD2 (6 bases). CDR1 is MNHEY and CDR2 is SMNVEV in the germline V gene (reference sequence). The CDR3 extends over 14 amino acids. Trimming took off 6 bases at V and 8 bases at J, with 18 bases between the two ends. The CDR3 coding sequence is TGTGCCAGCAGGGGGCTGGACGGGCGGGGTACGCAGTATTTT. Translated, it gives CASRGLDGRGTQYF.

The chain employs TRBV15 and TRBJ2-5, with TRBD2 matching 9 bases. This CDR3 comprises 16 residues. Germline lookup yields CDR1 LNHNV and CDR2 YYDKDF (reference sequence). The junction had 6 bases not matched to a gene; V was cut back by 0 bases and J by 4 bases. The CDR3: CATSREPPAGGETQYF. CDR3 DNA: TGTGCCACCAGCAGAGAGCCCCCAGCGGGGGGAGAGACCCAGTACTTC. Filled out from reference TRBV15 and TRBJ2-5, the complete variable domain reads DAMVIQNPRYQVTQFGKPVTLSCSQTLNHNVMYWYQQKSSQAPKLLFHYYDKDFNNEADTPDNFQSRRPNTSFCFLDIRSPGLGDTAMYLCATSREPPAGGETQYFGPGTRLLVL.

The chain is built from TRBV7-7 and TRBJ1-2; D is ambiguous. The V end lost 0 bases, the J end lost 13 bases, and 15 bases lay between the germline ends. CDR3 size: 13 residues. Per the germline V gene, CDR1 is SSHAT and CDR2 is FNYEAQ (reference sequence). CDR3: CASSLADGSQVTF. CDR3 nucleotides: TGTGCCAGCAGCTTAGCAGACGGGAGTCAGGTCACCTTC.

The genes are TRBV5-1 and TRBJ2-1; the D gene is possibly TRBD1 (8 bases). Germline assignment: CDR1 SGHRS and CDR2 YFSETQ. CDR3 length equals 17 residues. Between the trimmed V and J ends, which lost 9 bases and 6 bases, there was a span of 28 bases. CDR3 in amino acids: CAINYRGRGRKPNEQFF. The DNA for the CDR3 is TGCGCCATAAACTACAGGGGGAGGGGGCGCAAACCCAATGAGCAGTTCTTC.

There are a few counts of this clone. The V call is TRBV4-2, the J call TRBJ2-5; a weak D match, TRBD1 (5 bases). Germline V CDR1 and CDR2: LGHNA, YNFKEQ. Between the trimmed V and J ends, which lost 0 bases and 4 bases, there was a span of 21 bases. There are 18 residues in the CDR3. The CDR3 bases are TGTGCCAGCAGCCAAGATAAGAGGACCCACCACCAGGGAGAGACCCAGTACTTC. Residues: CASSQDKRTHHQGETQYF.

The rearrangement links TRBV27 to TRBJ2-3; TRBD1 or TRBD2 may be the D gene (5 bases each). Per the germline V gene, CDR1 is MNHEY and CDR2 is SMNVEV (reference sequence). V was shortened by 7 bases and J by 2 bases, with 16 bases between the two germline ends. This CDR3 is 15 amino acids long. CDR3 loop: CASMRGSAHTDTQYF. The CDR3, as DNA: TGTGCCAGCATGAGGGGTAGCGCACACACAGATACGCAGTATTTT.

The chain joins TRBV19 to TRBJ1-3; D not resolved. Per the germline V gene, CDR1 is LNHDA and CDR2 is SQIVND (reference sequence). The V end lost 9 bases, the J end lost 2 bases, and 17 bases lay between the germline ends. The CDR3 is made up of 15 amino acids. The CDR3 DNA reads TGTGCCAGCCCTTGGACGGCGAGGGCTGGAAACACCATATATTTT. Protein: CASPWTARAGNTIYF.

The rearrangement joins TRBV7-9 to TRBJ1-4; D ambiguous. Per the germline V gene, CDR1 is SEHNR and CDR2 is FQNEAQ (reference sequence). The CDR3 has 15 residues. With 2 bases removed from V and 6 bases from J, the gap between germline ends came to 13 bases. The CDR3 here is CASSLSGRFYEKLFF. CDR3 DNA: TGTGCCAGCAGCTTATCCGGCCGGTTTTATGAAAAACTGTTTTTT.

V is TRBV4-1 and J is TRBJ2-1; TRBD2 matches at 13 bases. The germline gives CDR1 MGHRA, CDR2 YSYEKL. The CDR3 is 18 residues long. With V trimmed by 4 bases and J by 3 bases, 9 bases remained unmatched. CDR3 coding DNA: TGCGCCAGCAGCCCAGGACTAGCGGGAGCTCTCTTCTACAATGAGCAGTTCTTC. It codes for CASSPGLAGALFYNEQFF.

The genes are TRBV5-1 and TRBJ2-7, with D possibly TRBD1 on 6 matching bases. Trimming pared 0 bases from V and 4 bases from J, leaving 14 bases between. The CDR3 runs to 15 residues. CDR1 is SGHRS, CDR2 YFSETQ, per germline. The CDR3 region is CASSLDQDRLYEQYF. The CDR3 DNA reads as TGCGCCAGCAGCTTGGATCAGGACAGATTGTACGAGCAGTACTTC.

The chain recombines TRBV15 with TRBJ2-3; no reliable D call. This CDR3 is 14 amino acids long. Germline CDR1 is LNHNV and CDR2 is YYDKDF (reference sequence). V was clipped by 7 bases and J by 3 bases, with 14 bases between them. The CDR3 nucleotides are TGTGCCACCATGTCCCTTCTTGGAACAGATACGCAGTATTTT. Translation: CATMSLLGTDTQYF. The full variable domain, in which reference TRBV15 and TRBJ2-3 provide the parts outside the CDR3, is DAMVIQNPRYQVTQFGKPVTLSCSQTLNHNVMYWYQQKSSQAPKLLFHYYDKDFNNEADTPDNFQSRRPNTSFCFLDIRSPGLGDTAMYLCATMSLLGTDTQYFGPGTRLTVL.

This clone was seen at least ten times. The V and J genes are TRBV28 and TRBJ1-4; maybe TRBD1 (5 bases). This CDR3 contains 15 residues. Germline V lookup: CDR1 MDHEN, CDR2 SYDVKM. V was pared by 3 bases and J by 8 bases, with 16 bases between. CDR3 residues: CASSLLLGAGEKLFF. CDR3 nucleotide sequence: TGTGCCAGCAGTTTGTTACTCGGGGCAGGGGAAAAACTGTTTTTT. Supplemented by reference TRBV28 and TRBJ1-4, the full variable domain reads DVKVTQSSRYLVKRTGEKVFLECVQDMDHENMFWYRQDPGLGLRLIYFSYDVKMKEKGDIPEGYSVSREKKERFSLILESASTNQTSMYLCASSLLLGAGEKLFFGSGTQLSVL.